This T cell receptor beta chain derives from a study of a mutant IDH1 vaccine in newly diagnosed glioma. Time point given: week 11, during vaccination. Mutant IDH1 20-mer peptide, at 300 ug, made up each vaccine dose, with topical imiquimod. The data were produced by immunoSEQ multiplex PCR, yet TCRdb's version contains in-frame clones alone and is incomplete. The repertoire holds 110,000 or so clones, with roughly 88% as singletons. A single count supports this clone. Its target is not known. Germline is not matched at one junction end, which may reflect a read error. Germline V gene sequence: CDR1 SSHAT, CDR2 FNYEAQ (reference sequence). CDR3 length equals 13 residues.

The clonotype originates from a woman aged 45-60 years with glioma. Specimen: PBMCs, collected from a glioma patient whose treatment included an IDH1 peptide vaccine. The chain combines TRBV7-7 with TRBJ2-3, with D tentatively TRBD1 or TRBD2 (6 bases each). The CDR3 bases are TGTGCTAGCAGCCGCGGGACAACAGATACGCAGTATTTT. Translated: CASSRGTTDTQYF.